This record covers a single TCR beta chain. The data stem from a study of shared T cell receptors in the human thymus. The method was immunoSEQ multiplex PCR; TCRdb's version includes in-frame clones alone and lacks a portion of them. The sample lists 700,000 or so clones; approximately 83% were seen once. From germline, CDR1 is DFQATT and CDR2 SNEGSKA (reference sequence). The CDR3 extends over 11 amino acids. V lost 0 bases and J lost 11, with 10 bases in between. The sample was also linked to a second study, of human thymus T cells.

The rearrangement links TRBV20-1 to TRBJ1-1; D is possibly TRBD1 (5 bases). The receptor was isolated from a girl less than two years old with a congenital heart defect. Sample: thymocytes. The CDR3 loop is CSARDDRFAFF. The CDR3 region has the DNA TGCAGTGCTAGAGACGACAGATTTGCTTTCTTT.